The T cell receptor beta chain under discussion was sequenced for a study of T cells after yellow fever vaccination. Study-wide results and limits: A minor fraction of clonotypes spanned both CD4 and CD8 compartments.

As for this clonotype: Its antigen is not identified.

TCRdb itself ran the 5' RACE reads through MiXCR, one entry per CDR3 protein. The sample yields around 260,000 distinct CDR3 sequences, around 5.3% seen once. Germline V gives CDR1 SNHLY, CDR2 FYNNEI. Between the trimmed V and J ends, which lost 3 bases and 7 bases, there was a span of 13 bases. This CDR3 comprises 13 residues. Sequences were derived from CD4+ T cells sorted from PBMCs, sampled on the day of the yellow fever booster vaccination. The receptor's source is a young man who received the YFV17D yellow fever vaccine. V is TRBV2 and J is TRBJ2-7; D gene ambiguous. This CDR3 reads CASSETRSLEQYV. CDR3 DNA sequence: TGTGCCAGCAGTGAGACCCGGTCCCTGGAGCAGTACGTC.